The next 12 T cell receptor beta chains were all read from a single sample in a study of response to subunit inactivated influenza vaccine. TCRdb reanalysed the RT-PCR reads using MiXCR and keeps one entry per CDR3 protein. The sample lists 500,000 to 550,000 distinct CDR3 sequences, around 7.7% seen once, with about an eighth in the top ten. The sequences come from PBMCs from blood, collected less than 25 months after vaccination. These receptors all stem from a man between 50 and 69 years old who received an inactivated influenza vaccine.

The V and J genes are TRBV6-2 or TRBV6-3 and TRBJ1-2; D call uncertain. This CDR3 is 14 amino acids long. V was shortened by 6 bases and J by 2 bases, with 13 bases between the two germline ends. Germline-derived CDR1 and CDR2 are MNHEY and SVGEGT. CDR3 in amino acids: CASSRPDSNYGYTF. CDR3 DNA sequence: TGTGCCAGCAGCCGCCCGGACTCAAACTATGGCTACACCTTC.

The chain recombines TRBV4-1 with TRBJ2-3; D call uncertain. Trimming cost V 3 bases and J 3 bases, with 13 bases left between them. The CDR3 is 15 amino acids. Germline CDR1 and CDR2: MGHRA and YSYEKL. This chain's CDR3 is CASSQKHLGTDTQYF. CDR3 nucleotide sequence: TGCGCCAGCAGCCAGAAACACCTCGGTACAGATACGCAGTATTTT.

This sequence joins TRBV3-1 and TRBJ2-5; 9 bases agree with TRBD1. The CDR3 length is 16 residues. Trimming removed 2 bases from V and 4 bases from J; junction bases left unmatched: 8. CDR1 is LGHDT and CDR2 is YNNKEL in the germline V gene (reference sequence). DNA of the CDR3: TGTGCCAGCAGCCAACACGGACAGGGGAGCCGAGAGACCCAGTACTTC. Its protein is CASSQHGQGSRETQYF.

There are a few counts of this clonotype. The chain has TRBV2 and TRBJ2-7, with D possibly being TRBD1 (6 bases). Germline CDR1 is SNHLY and CDR2 is FYNNEI. The CDR3 has 13 residues. Trimming took 3 bases from V and 6 from J, leaving 12 bases between them. The CDR3 loop reads CASSDSVRGEQYF. The CDR3 DNA reads TGTGCCAGCAGTGATTCGGTCAGGGGCGAGCAGTACTTC.

In this sample, this clonotype turned up many times. J is TRBJ2-4 and V is TRBV15; no definite D call. CDR3 length: 15 residues. V lost 0 bases to trimming and J lost 0 bases, with 6 bases between them. Germline V gene lookup returns CDR1 LNHNV and CDR2 YYDKDF (reference sequence). DNA for the CDR3: TGTGCCACCAGCAGAGATCAGGCAGCCAAAAACATTCAGTACTTC. It yields the protein CATSRDQAAKNIQYF. Complete variable domain (other parts from reference TRBV15 and TRBJ2-4): DAMVIQNPRYQVTQFGKPVTLSCSQTLNHNVMYWYQQKSSQAPKLLFHYYDKDFNNEADTPDNFQSRRPNTSFCFLDIRSPGLGDTAMYLCATSRDQAAKNIQYFGAGTRLSVL.

This chain uses TRBV23-1 with TRBJ1-1; D remains ambiguous. TRBV23-1 is marked as an open reading frame, function uncertain. The CDR3 has 13 residues. The germline V and J ends were trimmed by 0 bases and 11 bases, with 13 bases remaining between them. The CDR3 sequence is CASSQSRPIGAFF. The CDR3 bases are TGCGCCAGCAGTCAATCTAGACCAATCGGGGCTTTCTTT.

This clonotype was seen more than once but under ten times. The genes are TRBV7-9 and TRBJ2-3; D perhaps matches TRBD2 (6 bases). V was trimmed by 0 bases and J by 2 bases, leaving 12 bases between them. The CDR3 sequence is 16 residues long. From germline, CDR1 is SEHNR and CDR2 FQNEAQ (reference sequence). The CDR3 loop reads CASSLAEGQFTDTQYF. The CDR3 DNA is TGTGCCAGCAGCTTAGCGGAGGGTCAGTTCACAGATACGCAGTATTTT.

The chain has TRBV7-2 and TRBJ2-7; maybe TRBD2 (5 bases). Trimming removed 5 bases at V and 5 bases at J, with 13 bases between. The germline V gene has CDR1 SGHTA and CDR2 FQGNSA. CDR3 size: 13 residues. The CDR3 here is CASSPEGVNEQYF. CDR3 in DNA: TGTGCCAGCAGCCCAGAGGGCGTCAACGAGCAGTACTTC.

This clonotype showed up just a few times. CDR3 sequence: CASSSNPTGFSYNEQFF. The CDR3 DNA is TGTGCCAGCAGCTCCAATCCGACAGGCTTCTCCTACAATGAGCAGTTCTTC. This sequence joins TRBV7-6 and TRBJ2-1; D is perhaps TRBD1 (6 bases). V lost 4 bases to trimming and J lost 0 bases, with 16 bases between them. The length of the CDR3 is 17 residues. Germline lookup yields CDR1 SGHVS and CDR2 FNYEAQ.

A note on this clonotype: Just one base apart from a much larger clone, this may be a read error. The chain couples TRBV30 to TRBJ2-7; D assignment may be TRBD1 or TRBD2 (5 bases each). CDR3 length: 16 residues. Germline lookup yields CDR1 GTSNPN and CDR2 SVGIG (reference sequence). The ends were cut back, 2 bases at V and 2 bases at J, with 19 bases in the middle. The CDR3 DNA follows: TGTGCCTGGAGTTATCTTCCGGTACAGGAGGCCTACGAGCAGTACTTC. Its translation: CAWSYLPVQEAYEQYF.

This clonotype was detected a few times. The conserved closing phenylalanine or tryptophan is absent in this CDR3, likely reflecting a read error. It is unclear where the CDR3 begins or ends on the DNA, so no DNA is shown, and the CDR3 is as TCRdb lists it. The genes are TRBV23-1 and TRBJ1-4. TRBV23-1 is an open reading frame whose function is uncertain. The CDR3 is made up of 9 amino acids, end residues included. CDR3 sequence: CASTAALLG.

This clonotype was observed a handful of times. The V and J genes are TRBV6-5 and TRBJ2-5, with 14 nucleotides matching TRBD2. The V gene's germline CDR1 is MNHEY and CDR2 SVGAGI. V was pared by 0 bases and J by 5 bases, with 8 bases of the junction left unmatched. CDR3 length equals 18 residues. The CDR3 coding sequence is TGTGCCAGCAGTTACTCGGCCATGACTAGCGGGAGGGGGGAGACCCAGTACTTC. It is translated as CASSYSAMTSGRGETQYF.